Listed below are T cell receptor beta chains from one sample, sequenced in a study of naive and memory T cell subsets. Each CDR3 protein gets one entry after TCRdb re-called the UMI-ligation and nested PCR reads with MiXCR. The table shows 77,000 or so distinct CDR3 sequences, with less than 15% occurring only once. Sequences were obtained from central memory CD4+ T cells from blood. These TCRs come from a human donor in good health. Both conserved end residues are part of each CDR3. D genes are given only for firm matches. Clone size is given for some rows only: seen once, a few or many times, or a class if the clone is expanded.

v_gene,j_gene,d_gene,abundance,CDR3nt,CDR3aa
TRBV5-1,TRBJ1-1,-,-,TGCGCCAGCAGCTTGGAGAGGGGAGGCACTGAAGCTTTCTTT,CASSLERGGTEAFF
TRBV5-6,TRBJ2-1,-,-,TGTGCCAGCAGCGAGTTCGGGCGGGCCGACAATGAGCAGTTCTTC,CASSEFGRADNEQFF
TRBV7-9,TRBJ2-2,-,few,TGTGCCAGCAGGGCTAGGGACCTGTACACCGGGGAGCTGTTTTTT,CASRARDLYTGELFF
TRBV6-1,TRBJ2-2,TRBD2,medium-sized,TGTGCCAGCAGTGAACTAGCGGGGGGAGCCGCGAACACCGGGGAGCTGTTTTTT,CASSELAGGAANTGELFF
TRBV20-1,TRBJ2-1,TRBD2,-,TGCAGTGCTAGAGGGACTAGCGGGAGGCCTAATGAGCAGTTCTTC,CSARGTSGRPNEQFF
TRBV5-1,TRBJ1-4,TRBD1,few,TGCGCCAGCAGCTCGGGACAGTCCGGCGAAAAACTGTTTTTT,CASSSGQSGEKLFF
TRBV20-1,TRBJ1-5,-,few,TGCAGTGCCGTGAGGGGCAATCAGCCCCAGCATTTT,CSAVRGNQPQHF
TRBV28,TRBJ1-5,-,few,TGTGCGGTCCTAGGGTGCGAGAATCAGCCCCAGCATTTT,CAVLGCENQPQHF
TRBV29-1,TRBJ2-3,-,many,TGCAGCGTTGAAGATCCTCAGGGCCAGGATACGCAGTATTTT,CSVEDPQGQDTQYF
TRBV4-1,TRBJ2-2,TRBD1,few,TGCGCCAGCAGCACCCCACGCTCCGGGACAGGGAACACCGGGGAGCTGTTTTTT,CASSTPRSGTGNTGELFF
TRBV28,TRBJ2-2,-,few,TGTGCCAGCAGTTTAAGGACTTTAGCGTCCGGGGAGCTGTTTTTT,CASSLRTLASGELFF
TRBV5-1,TRBJ2-1,TRBD2,few,TGCGCCAGCAGCTTGGTGGATGTGGGGGACGGGGGGTACACCTACAATGAGCAGTTCTTC,CASSLVDVGDGGYTYNEQFF
TRBV20-1,TRBJ2-7,-,many,TGCAGTGCTAGAGAAAACGGGAGAAGGTACGAGCAGTACTTC,CSARENGRRYEQYF
TRBV6-5,TRBJ1-4,TRBD1,-,TGTGCCAGCAGTTCCCGGGACAGGCCTGAAAAACTGTTTTTT,CASSSRDRPEKLFF
TRBV10-3,TRBJ1-5,-,few,TGTGCCATCACCCGGGACGGGAATCAGCCCCAGCATTTT,CAITRDGNQPQHF
TRBV27,TRBJ2-6,TRBD1,-,TGTGCCAGCAGCGTACAGGGGACCGGGGCCAACGTCCTGACTTTC,CASSVQGTGANVLTF
TRBV7-9,TRBJ1-2,TRBD1,once,TGTGCCAGCAGCTTAGTTTTGTCAGGGGGCACGTATGATGGCTACACCTTC,CASSLVLSGGTYDGYTF
TRBV6-1,TRBJ1-2,-,few,TGTGCCAGCATCCATCAAGTGGGCCAAGGATATGGCTACACCTTC,CASIHQVGQGYGYTF
TRBV7-8,TRBJ2-7,TRBD1,many,TGTGCCAGCAGCCACAGACAGGGGTTCGAGCAGTACTTC,CASSHRQGFEQYF
TRBV25-1,TRBJ2-5,TRBD2,few,TGTGCCAGCAGCGGCGGCCTAGCGGGAGACGGGGAGACCCAGTACTTC,CASSGGLAGDGETQYF
TRBV7-2,TRBJ2-3,-,many,TGTGCCAGCAGCCCTCGCCAGGAGCGGGCCACAGATACGCAGTATTTT,CASSPRQERATDTQYF
TRBV29-1,TRBJ2-3,-,few,TGCAGCGTTGCCACGGGAGTGCACGCTACGCAGTATTTT,CSVATGVHATQYF
TRBV6-6,TRBJ2-3,-,many,TGTGCCAGCAGTTACTCGGGCTTTTCCACAGATACGCAGTATTTT,CASSYSGFSTDTQYF
TRBV10-1,TRBJ2-1,TRBD2,few,TGCGCCAGCAGTCCGGTGGCGGCGGGAGCAGACAATGAGCAGTTCTTC,CASSPVAAGADNEQFF
TRBV12-2,TRBJ2-5,-,-,TGTGCAAGTCGACCAGCGGGCGAAGGCGCCCAGTACTTC,CASRPAGEGAQYF
TRBV29-1,TRBJ2-3,TRBD2,few,TGCAGCGTTGATACTAGCGGGATAAGCACAGATACGCAGTATTTT,CSVDTSGISTDTQYF
TRBV7-9,TRBJ1-6,-,many,TGTGCCAGCAGCTTAAAGGAGAATTCACCCCTCCACTTT,CASSLKENSPLHF
TRBV2,TRBJ2-2,TRBD2,-,TGTGCCAGCAGTGTTGGACTAGCGAATACCGGGGAGCTGTTTTTT,CASSVGLANTGELFF
TRBV7-6,TRBJ2-3,-,-,TGTGCCAGCAGTATGGCGAAAGGAGCAGATACGCAGTATTTT,CASSMAKGADTQYF
TRBV14,TRBJ2-1,-,few,TGTGCCAGCAGCTCCTTGACGGGGGCGGGAGAGATTCACAATGAGCAGTTCTTC,CASSSLTGAGEIHNEQFF
TRBV5-1,TRBJ2-5,-,few,TGCGCCAGCAGCGAGGCCTTGGAGACCCAGTACTTC,CASSEALETQYF
TRBV27,TRBJ2-1,TRBD2,-,TGTGCCAGCAGTCCCGGACTAGCGGGAGAAAGTGAGTACAATGAGCAGTTCTTC,CASSPGLAGESEYNEQFF
TRBV28,TRBJ1-5,-,few,TGTGCCAGCAGGGTTGGCTTTCAGGGGTATCAGCCCCAGCATTTT,CASRVGFQGYQPQHF
TRBV4-1,TRBJ1-6,-,-,TGCGCCAGCAGCCACCCCCCCACGATGGTTTCACCCCTCCACTTT,CASSHPPTMVSPLHF
TRBV7-2,TRBJ1-4,-,-,TGTGCCAGCAGCTTCATCTCGTTCGGGGGTGGGGAAAAACTGTTTTTT,CASSFISFGGGEKLFF
TRBV25-1,TRBJ1-1,-,few,TGTGCCAGCATCCCGGACGGTAACACTGAAGCTTTCTTT,CASIPDGNTEAFF
TRBV10-3,TRBJ1-5,-,-,TGTGCCATCAGTGATCAGGGCGGATTCGGCAATCAGCCCCAGCATTTT,CAISDQGGFGNQPQHF
TRBV20-1,TRBJ2-1,TRBD1,few,TGCAGTGCTAGAGATTTGGACAGGGGAGTCAATGAGCAGTTCTTC,CSARDLDRGVNEQFF
TRBV7-8,TRBJ2-1,-,many,TGTGCCAGCAGCTTAGGGAGAGCCATCGGGAGGGCCAGGGGGTCCTACAATGAGCAGTTCTTC,CASSLGRAIGRARGSYNEQFF
TRBV4-1,TRBJ2-7,TRBD1,-,TGCGCCAGCAGCCAGCTCACAGGGGGTCCCTACGAGCAGTACTTC,CASSQLTGGPYEQYF